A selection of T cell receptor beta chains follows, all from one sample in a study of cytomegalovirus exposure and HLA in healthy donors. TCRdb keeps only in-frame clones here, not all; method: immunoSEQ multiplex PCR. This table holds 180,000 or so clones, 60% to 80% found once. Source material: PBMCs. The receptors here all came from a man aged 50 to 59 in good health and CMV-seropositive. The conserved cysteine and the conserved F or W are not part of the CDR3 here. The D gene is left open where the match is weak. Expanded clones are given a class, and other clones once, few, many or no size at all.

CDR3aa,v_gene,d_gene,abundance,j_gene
ASSLAGLSPEELF,TRBV11-2,.,.,TRBJ2-2
ASSPPIARGGYT,TRBV18,.,.,TRBJ1-2
ASSLALSGGYNEQF,TRBV5-1,TRBD2,.,TRBJ2-1
ASSLGTHYGYT,TRBV7-3,.,.,TRBJ1-2
ASSNGPGGGDTQY,TRBV19,TRBD2,few,TRBJ2-3
ASRWDRGDGGELF,TRBV6-5,TRBD1,.,TRBJ2-2
ASSRRTGGDGGYT,TRBV7-2,TRBD1,.,TRBJ1-2
ASSPLSSYEQY,TRBV4-2,.,.,TRBJ2-7
ASSLTGQGRYKDTDTQY,TRBV27,TRBD1,once,TRBJ2-3
ASSLRQEDSPLH,TRBV7-9,.,.,TRBJ1-6
ASSPQRTSTWNEQF,TRBV18,TRBD2,.,TRBJ2-1
ASSSGLAGGQGAQY,TRBV7-8,TRBD2,.,TRBJ2-5